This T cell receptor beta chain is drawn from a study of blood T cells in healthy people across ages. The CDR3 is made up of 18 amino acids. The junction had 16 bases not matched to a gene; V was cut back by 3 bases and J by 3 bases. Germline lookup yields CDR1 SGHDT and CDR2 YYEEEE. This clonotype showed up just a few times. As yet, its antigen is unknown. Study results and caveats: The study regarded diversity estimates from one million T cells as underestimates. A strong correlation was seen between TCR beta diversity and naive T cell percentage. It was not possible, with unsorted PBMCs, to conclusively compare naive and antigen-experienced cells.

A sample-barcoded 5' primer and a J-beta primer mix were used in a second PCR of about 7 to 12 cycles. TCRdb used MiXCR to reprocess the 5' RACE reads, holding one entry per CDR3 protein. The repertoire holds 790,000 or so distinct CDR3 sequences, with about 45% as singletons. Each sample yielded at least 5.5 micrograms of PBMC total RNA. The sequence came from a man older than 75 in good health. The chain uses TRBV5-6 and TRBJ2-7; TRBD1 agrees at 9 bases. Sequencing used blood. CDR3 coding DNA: TGTGCCAGCAGCTCAAAAGGCACCGGGACAGGGTCCAACTACGAGCAGTACTTC. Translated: CASSSKGTGTGSNYEQYF.